This entry is about one T cell receptor beta chain. The data originate from a study of OX40 agonist ivuxolimab in advanced cancers. The germline gives CDR1 SGHAT, CDR2 FQNNGV. CDR3 length: 17 residues. V gave up 1 base and J gave up 6 bases, with 18 bases separating them. Here immunoSEQ multiplex PCR was the method, and the copy in TCRdb shows in-frame clones only, minus some. The sample holds roughly 68,000 clones; 80% to 90% are singletons and the top ten take about 8.2%. Sequencing was performed on CD4+ or CD8+ T cells sorted from blood, taken in a trial of the OX40 agonist ivuxolimab. The chain is built from TRBV11-2 and TRBJ2-2; a possible D gene is TRBD1 (6 bases). The clonotype originates from an adult with an advanced solid tumor such as melanoma, head and neck, liver or kidney cancer. This CDR3 reads CASSLVVTGLNPGELFF. CDR3 bases: TGTGCCAGCAGCTTAGTTGTAACAGGGCTCAACCCCGGGGAGCTGTTTTTT.